The clone carrying this T cell receptor beta chain was seen ten or more times. The antigen is not known. The data originate from a study of CD8 T cells in ankylosing spondylitis. General study results and limits: A TCR beta motif of about 8 highly homologous variants appeared characteristic of ankylosing spondylitis blood. Disease-linked clones had a CD8+ phenotype and relatively low frequency in peripheral blood. Reportedly, disease-linked clones are significantly enriched in ankylosing spondylitis patients' matched synovial fluid. Earlier studies detected some motif variants in reactive arthritis synovial fluid and blood.

CDR3 size: 17 residues. Germline V gene sequence: CDR1 SGDLS, CDR2 YYNGEE. V shed 3 bases and J shed 0 bases, with 13 bases lying between them. Each CDR3 protein is one row after TCRdb ran MiXCR on the 5' RACE reads. The sample holds about 42,000 distinct CDR3 sequences, 2.7% seen once. The source is a male donor with ankylosing spondylitis or in good health (not recorded which). The chain carries TRBV9 and TRBJ2-6, with D hard to call. The specimen was blood, either unsorted or a sorted T cell fraction (not recorded which). The CDR3 is CASSANTAGSGANVLTF. Here the CDR3 DNA reads TGTGCCAGCAGCGCGAACACGGCAGGCTCTGGGGCCAACGTCCTGACTTTC. Variable domain in full (rest from reference TRBV9 and TRBJ2-6): DSGVTQTPKHLITATGQRVTLRCSPRSGDLSVYWYQQSLDQGLQFLIQYYNGEERAKGNILERFSAQQFPDLHSELNLSSLELGDSALYFCASSANTAGSGANVLTFGAGSRLTVL.